This record looks at one T cell receptor beta chain sequence and its context. Its antigen is currently unknown. This sample is drawn from a study of cytomegalovirus exposure and HLA in healthy donors. General study findings and limits: Testing in vitro showed a few CMV-associated chains specific for CMV antigens.

A multiplex PCR was run with 60 Vbeta primers and 13 Jbeta primers. Per the original data handling: Around 10 million shared chains were among roughly 81 million unique TCR beta chains counted in a later analysis. Using immunoSEQ multiplex PCR, the repertoire was profiled, and TCRdb retains in-frame clones only, with some absent. For V, J and clone size, that table is used; D and trimming come from the DNA. The table includes nearly 110,000 clones, around 77% detected once. Sequencing was carried out using PBMCs. The clonotype was recovered from a male donor in good health and CMV-seronegative.

Here the CDR3 DNA reads TGTGCCAGCAGCTTAGGTTCGGCGGTCGGGCAGTTCTTC. Translated: CASSLGSAVGQFF. The chain carries TRBV7-9 and TRBJ2-1, with D hard to call. The CDR3 spans 13 residues. From germline, CDR1 is SEHNR and CDR2 FQNEAQ (reference sequence). Trimming took off 1 base at V and 12 bases at J, with 13 bases between the two ends.